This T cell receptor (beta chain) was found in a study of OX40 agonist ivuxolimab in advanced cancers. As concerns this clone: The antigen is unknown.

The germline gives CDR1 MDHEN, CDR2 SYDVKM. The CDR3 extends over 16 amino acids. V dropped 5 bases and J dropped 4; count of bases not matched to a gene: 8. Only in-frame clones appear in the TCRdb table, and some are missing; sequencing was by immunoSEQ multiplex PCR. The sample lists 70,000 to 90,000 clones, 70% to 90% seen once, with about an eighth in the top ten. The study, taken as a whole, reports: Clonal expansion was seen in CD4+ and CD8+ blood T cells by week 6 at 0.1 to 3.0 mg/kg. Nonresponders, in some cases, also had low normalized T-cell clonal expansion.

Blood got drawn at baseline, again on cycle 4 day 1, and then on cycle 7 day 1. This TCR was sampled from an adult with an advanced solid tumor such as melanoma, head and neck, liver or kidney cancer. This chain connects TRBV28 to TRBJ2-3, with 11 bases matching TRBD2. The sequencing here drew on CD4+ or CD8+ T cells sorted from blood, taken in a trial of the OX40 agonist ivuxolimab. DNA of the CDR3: TGTGCCAGCAGTCCCCTAGCGGGAGGTAGCGCAGATACGCAGTATTTT. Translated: CASSPLAGGSADTQYF.